These 28 T cell receptor beta chains were all obtained from the same sample, sequenced in a study of cytomegalovirus exposure and HLA in healthy donors. Both 60 Vbeta primers and 13 Jbeta primers went into the PCR. Some clones are missing from TCRdb's copy, which holds only in-frame ones; the method was immunoSEQ multiplex PCR. The sample carries about 96,000 clones, roughly 80% recorded once. Sequenced input: PBMCs. The receptors derive from a man aged 25 to 45 in good health and CMV-seronegative.

This clone has more than one count but fewer than ten. The chain employs TRBV6-5 and TRBJ1-5; possible D gene TRBD1, 6 bases. Germline V gives CDR1 MNHEY, CDR2 SVGAGI. Trimming cost V 4 bases and J 1 base, with 11 bases left between them. The CDR3 totals 15 residues. This CDR3 reads CASSFGQSSNQPQHF. The CDR3 DNA reads as TGTGCCAGCAGTTTCGGACAGTCGAGCAATCAGCCCCAGCATTTT.

This clone was observed once. The V gene is TRBV5-1, the J gene TRBJ2-3; TRBD1 matches 10 bases. Germline CDR1 and CDR2: SGHRS and YFSETQ. CDR3 length: 15 residues. Trimming removed 1 base from V and 6 bases from J; junction bases left unmatched: 5. CDR3 sequence: CASSLQGQGRDTQYF. As DNA, the CDR3 is TGCGCCAGCAGCTTGCAGGGACAGGGGAGGGATACGCAGTATTTT.

The chain couples TRBV7-9 to TRBJ2-7; possible D gene TRBD2, 7 bases. CDR1 SEHNR and CDR2 FQNEAQ come from the germline V gene (reference sequence). The CDR3 is made up of 15 amino acids. V gave up 8 bases and J gave up 2 bases, with 19 bases separating them. The CDR3 region is CASGLMGGRAYEQYF. The CDR3 bases are TGTGCCAGCGGCCTTATGGGGGGGCGGGCCTACGAGCAGTACTTC.

The sample holds a few counts of this clone. The V and J genes are TRBV4-3 and TRBJ2-3, with D perhaps TRBD2 (6 bases). The CDR3 is 16 residues long. The V gene's germline CDR1 is LGHNA and CDR2 YSLEER. The V and J ends lost 0 bases and 3 bases respectively, with 13 bases between them. The CDR3 sequence: CASSQERHGGTDTQYF. DNA for the CDR3: TGCGCCAGCAGCCAAGAGCGACACGGAGGGACAGATACGCAGTATTTT.

This clone was detected once. This chain uses TRBV6-1 with TRBJ1-2; possible D gene TRBD1, 5 bases. CDR3 size: 16 residues. Germline V gives CDR1 MNHNS, CDR2 SASEGT. Trimming took 3 bases from V and 7 from J, leaving 21 bases between them. The CDR3 sequence is CASSEGRGAVSFGYTF. The CDR3 nucleotides read TGTGCCAGCAGTGAGGGAAGGGGCGCCGTATCATTTGGCTACACCTTC.

V is TRBV4-3 and J is TRBJ1-5; TRBD1 aligns across 9 bases. V trimming: 0 bases; J trimming: 6 bases; junction bases outside the gene matches: 6. The V gene's germline CDR1 is LGHNA and CDR2 YSLEER. The CDR3 covers 16 residues. CDR3 DNA: TGCGCCAGCAGCCAAGATCGGGGACAGGGAGGTCAGCCCCAGCATTTT. Translated, it gives CASSQDRGQGGQPQHF.

The sample holds one count of this clone. The gene calls are TRBV9 and TRBJ2-5; a weak D match, TRBD2 (5 bases). The CDR3 totals 16 residues. Germline V gives CDR1 SGDLS, CDR2 YYNGEE. Deletions cut 0 bases from V and 3 bases from J, with 15 bases between. The CDR3 nucleotides are TGTGCCAGCAGCGTAGAGGGTAGCATCGGGAAAGAGACCCAGTACTTC. Amino acids: CASSVEGSIGKETQYF.

The rearrangement joins TRBV4-1 to TRBJ1-6; 8 nucleotides line up with TRBD1. Per the germline V gene, CDR1 is MGHRA and CDR2 is YSYEKL. V lost 5 bases, J lost 8 bases, and 8 bases stayed unmatched. This CDR3 is 15 amino acids long. DNA for the CDR3: TGCGCCAGCAGCTCCCGGACAGGGTGGGATTCACCCCTCCACTTT. It codes for CASSSRTGWDSPLHF.

This clone was seen just once. DNA of the CDR3: TGTGCCAGCAGTTCCGACAGGACAATGAGACCGACAGAAAAACTGTTTTTT. It is translated as CASSSDRTMRPTEKLFF. The V gene is TRBV27, the J gene TRBJ1-4; a weak D match, TRBD1 (6 bases). Germline lookup yields CDR1 MNHEY and CDR2 SMNVEV (reference sequence). The CDR3 has 17 residues. Trimming took off 4 bases at V and 8 bases at J, with 23 bases between the two ends.

The rearrangement links TRBV7-9 to TRBJ2-7; D is possibly TRBD1 (6 bases). Germline V gene lookup returns CDR1 SEHNR and CDR2 FQNEAQ (reference sequence). V lost 5 bases to trimming and J lost 2 bases, with 16 bases between them. This CDR3 is built from 15 residues. The CDR3 bases are TGTGCCAGCAGCCCACCCGGGACACTAACCTACGAGCAGTACTTC. Its translation: CASSPPGTLTYEQYF.

The chain links TRBV16 to TRBJ1-5; D not certain. Germline CDR1 and CDR2: KGHSY and FQNENV. There are 13 residues in the CDR3. The ends were cut back, 0 bases at V and 5 bases at J, with 5 bases in the middle. CDR3 in DNA: TGTGCCAGCAGCCAATCGGAGGATCAGCCCCAGCATTTT. As protein: CASSQSEDQPQHF.

The chain uses TRBV10-1 and TRBJ2-2, with 8 bases matching TRBD1. The CDR3 consists of 14 residues. Trimming took 5 bases from V and 10 from J; bases not matched to a gene: 9. Germline lookup yields CDR1 WNHNN and CDR2 SYGVQD (reference sequence). DNA for the CDR3: TGCGCCAGCAGTACAGGACAGGGCACTGAGGAGCTGTTTTTT. This encodes CASSTGQGTEELFF.

This chain connects TRBV2 to TRBJ1-1; D is possibly TRBD1 (5 bases). V was pared by 6 bases and J by 8 bases, with 13 bases between. This CDR3 is 12 amino acids long. The germline V gene has CDR1 SNHLY and CDR2 FYNNEI. The CDR3 nucleotides are TGTGCCAGCAGGTATACAGGTACCGAAGCTTTCTTT. Translating gives CASRYTGTEAFF.

The chain is built from TRBV2 and TRBJ2-1; TRBD1 agrees at 10 bases. Unmatched junction bases numbered 9, after V lost 6 bases and J lost 1 base. This CDR3 is built from 17 residues. Per the germline V gene, CDR1 is SNHLY and CDR2 is FYNNEI. The CDR3: CASRPASGQGSYNEQFF. As DNA, the CDR3 is TGTGCCAGCAGGCCGGCCTCGGGACAGGGGTCCTACAATGAGCAGTTCTTC.

V is TRBV19 and J is TRBJ2-6, with D possibly TRBD1 on 5 matching bases. Trimming took off 0 bases at V and 2 bases at J, with 14 bases between the two ends. The germline CDR1 and CDR2 sequences are LNHDA and SQIVND (reference sequence). CDR3 length: 18 residues. The chain's CDR3 is CASSIEQGLYAGANVLTF. As DNA, the CDR3 is TGTGCCAGTAGTATAGAGCAGGGCCTTTATGCTGGGGCCAACGTCCTGACTTTC.

The V call is TRBV7-3, the J call TRBJ1-6; TRBD1 aligns across 8 bases. The CDR3 extends over 16 amino acids. Germline V lookup: CDR1 SGHTA, CDR2 FQGTGA. Germline trimming cut 8 bases from V and 4 bases from J; bases unmatched to any gene: 10. The DNA for the CDR3 is TGTGCCAGCGAAGGACAGGGCCCGGGTTATAATTCACCCCTCCACTTT. It encodes CASEGQGPGYNSPLHF. Drawing the rest from reference TRBV7-3 and TRBJ1-6, the complete variable domain is GAGVSQTPSNKVTEKGKYVELRCDPISGHTALYWYRQSLGQGPEFLIYFQGTGAADDSGLPNDRFFAVRPEGSVSTLKIQRTERGDSAVYLCASEGQGPGYNSPLHFGNGTRLTVT.

This clone occurred a few times. The gene calls are TRBV13 and TRBJ1-2; perhaps TRBD1 as D (6 bases). The V gene's germline CDR1 is PRHDT and CDR2 FYEKMQ (reference sequence). CDR3 size: 14 residues. The V end lost 6 bases, the J end lost 0 bases, and 11 bases lay between the germline ends. The CDR3: CASSRGGSNYGYTF. In nucleotides, the CDR3 is TGTGCCAGCAGTCGGGGGGGCTCTAACTATGGCTACACCTTC.

The chain has TRBV5-1 and TRBJ1-1, with 11 nucleotides matching TRBD1. Looked up from germline, CDR1 is SGHRS and CDR2 is YFSETQ. CDR3 length: 14 amino acids. The J segment lost 11 bases and the V segment lost 4 bases, leaving 10 bases of the junction unmatched. CDR3 DNA: TGCGCCAGCAGCCCCCGGGACAGGGGGACTGGGGCTTTCTTT. Protein product: CASSPRDRGTGAFF.

The rearrangement uses TRBV28 and TRBJ2-7; TRBD2 aligns across 13 bases. Germline CDR1 and CDR2: MDHEN and SYDVKM. The trim removed 7 bases at V and 7 bases at J, leaving 7 bases unmatched. This CDR3 region has 14 residues. The CDR3 loop is CASTETSGGHEQYF. The CDR3 bases are TGTGCCAGCACCGAGACTAGCGGGGGGCATGAGCAGTACTTC.

The J gene is TRBJ1-5, the V gene TRBV28; no firm D call. The CDR3 length is 15 residues. The V and J ends lost 3 bases and 0 bases respectively, with 9 bases between them. The germline CDR1 and CDR2 sequences are MDHEN and SYDVKM. The CDR3 sequence is CASSFPSNSNQPQHF. The CDR3 coding sequence is TGTGCCAGCAGTTTCCCATCCAATAGCAATCAGCCCCAGCATTTT.

DNA for the CDR3: TGTGCCAGCAGCTCGTTTACGGACAGGAAAAGCAATCAGCCCCAGCATTTT. It encodes CASSSFTDRKSNQPQHF. The chain links TRBV5-6 to TRBJ1-5; 7 bases align to TRBD1. V shed 3 bases, J shed 1 base, and the junction held 10 bases outside the gene matches. The germline CDR1 and CDR2 sequences are SGHDT and YYEEEE. This CDR3 spans 17 amino acids.

The V and J genes are TRBV19 and TRBJ1-6, with 10 positions matching TRBD1. Germline assignment: CDR1 LNHDA and CDR2 SQIVND (reference sequence). This CDR3 is built from 15 residues. Trimming at V came to 4 bases and at J to 9 bases, leaving 6 bases not matched to a gene. The CDR3 region has the DNA TGTGCCAGTAGTACACCGACAGGGGGCGGTTCACCCCTCCACTTT. As protein: CASSTPTGGGSPLHF.

This rearrangement joins TRBV5-1 to TRBJ1-6; tentative D call: TRBD1 (6 bases). The germline V and J ends were trimmed by 4 bases and 8 bases, with 19 bases remaining between them. This CDR3 has 16 residues. Germline lookup yields CDR1 SGHRS and CDR2 YFSETQ. As DNA, the CDR3 is TGCGCCAGCAGCCTGGGGGCACCAGGTCTGGATTCACCCCTCCACTTT. This gives the protein CASSLGAPGLDSPLHF.

This chain links TRBV11-2 with TRBJ2-1; 7 nucleotides agree with TRBD2. This CDR3 is 13 amino acids long. The germline V gene encodes CDR1 SGHAT and CDR2 FQNNGV. J gave up 9 bases and V 1 base, and 3 bases lay outside the gene matches. CDR3 bases: TGTGCCAGCAGCTTAGTGCGGGAGAGTGAGCAGTTCTTC. This sequence encodes CASSLVRESEQFF.

The rearrangement links TRBV7-2 to TRBJ2-1; 7 nucleotides match TRBD2. The germline CDR1 and CDR2 sequences are SGHTA and FQGNSA. This CDR3 is 15 amino acids long. With V trimmed by 4 bases and J by 4 bases, 7 bases remained unmatched. The DNA of the CDR3 is TGTGCCAGCAGCTCCCCATCCGGGGGGTACAATGAGCAGTTCTTC. Protein: CASSSPSGGYNEQFF.

The chain uses TRBV7-2 and TRBJ2-5, with D possibly being TRBD2 (5 bases). V dropped 5 bases and J dropped 11 bases, with 18 bases sitting between them. Germline V gene sequence: CDR1 SGHTA, CDR2 FQGNSA. This CDR3 comprises 13 residues. CDR3 bases: TGTGCCAGCAGCGTTACTAGTTCCCGCGGGCAGTACTTC. Protein: CASSVTSSRGQYF. The full variable domain, completed using reference TRBV7-2 and TRBJ2-5, is GAGVSQSPSNKVTEKGKDVELRCDPISGHTALYWYRQSLGQGLEFLIYFQGNSAPDKSGLPSDRFSAERTGGSVSTLTIQRTQQEDSAVYLCASSVTSSRGQYFGPGTRLLVL.

V and J are TRBV27 and TRBJ2-7, with 9 bases matching TRBD1. Germline trimming cut 3 bases from V and 0 bases from J; bases unmatched to any gene: 3. The length of the CDR3 is 15 residues. Germline values: CDR1 MNHEY, CDR2 SMNVEV (reference sequence). The CDR3 spells CASSFRQGVSYEQYF. CDR3 coding DNA: TGTGCCAGCAGTTTCCGACAGGGGGTCTCCTACGAGCAGTACTTC.

The chain joins TRBV19 to TRBJ2-3, with 9 bases identical to TRBD2. Germline V gene sequence: CDR1 LNHDA, CDR2 SQIVND (reference sequence). This CDR3 has 16 amino acids. V dropped 5 bases and J dropped 0; count of bases not matched to a gene: 6. The CDR3 region has the DNA TGTGCCAGTAGTGGAAACCTAGCGGGGAGCACAGATACGCAGTATTTT. As protein: CASSGNLAGSTDTQYF.